These T cell receptor beta chains were read from a single sample in a study of T cell responses to AZD1222 COVID-19 vaccine. The protocol was immunoSEQ multiplex PCR, while the TCRdb copy is restricted to in-frame clones and leaves out a portion. The sample yields about 180,000 clones, around 93% seen once. Sample: peripheral blood, taken on day 0 of AZD1222 vaccination. Receptor source: an adult in good health. Each CDR3 is given with its conserved first and last residue. Each record gives: V gene, J gene, clone size, D gene, CDR3 DNA, CDR3 protein. D genes are given only for firm matches. Not all rows give a size; the values are once, few, many and, for expanded clones, a class.

V: TRBV19; J: TRBJ2-1; size: -; D: -; DNA: TGTGCCAGTAGTACATGGGGGTTGAGGAATGAGCAGTTCTTC; CDR3: CASSTWGLRNEQFF
V: TRBV28; J: TRBJ1-6; size: -; D: -; DNA: TGTGCCAGCAAGACAGGAGCCATAGATTCACCCCTCCACTTT; CDR3: CASKTGAIDSPLHF
V: TRBV27; J: TRBJ1-5; size: -; D: -; DNA: TGTGCCAGCAGTTTCAATAGCAATCAGCCCCAGCATTTT; CDR3: CASSFNSNQPQHF
V: TRBV3-1/TRBV3-2; J: TRBJ1-1; size: -; D: -; DNA: TGTGCCAGCAGCCAGGATACCGGGACATTGAACACTGAAGCTTTCTTT; CDR3: CASSQDTGTLNTEAFF
V: TRBV9; J: TRBJ1-5; size: -; D: -; DNA: TGTGCCAGCAGCGTAGATGGTGGGCGCAATCAGCCCCAGCATTTT; CDR3: CASSVDGGRNQPQHF
V: TRBV6-5; J: TRBJ1-4; size: -; D: -; DNA: TGTGCCAGCAGTCCATCCATAGCAACTAATGAAAAACTGTTTTTT; CDR3: CASSPSIATNEKLFF
V: TRBV6-1; J: TRBJ2-7; size: -; D: TRBD1; DNA: TGTGCCAGCAGTGAATGGGGGGACAGGGCCGACGAGCAGTACTTC; CDR3: CASSEWGDRADEQYF
V: TRBV28; J: TRBJ1-2; size: -; D: -; DNA: TGTGCCAGCACCCCTAGCGGGGGGACAAGAGGAGGCTACACCTTC; CDR3: CASTPSGGTRGGYTF
V: TRBV5-4; J: TRBJ1-5; size: -; D: -; DNA: TGTGCCAGCAGCGAGGGGGGTCAGCCCCAGCATTTT; CDR3: CASSEGGQPQHF
V: TRBV7-2; J: TRBJ2-7; size: -; D: -; DNA: TGTGCCAGCAGCTCACTCGCCGTAGGGGAGCAGTACTTC; CDR3: CASSSLAVGEQYF
V: TRBV5-5; J: TRBJ1-2; size: once; D: -; DNA: TGTGCCAGCAGCCTTAGGGCAGGAGACTATGGCTACACCTTC; CDR3: CASSLRAGDYGYTF
V: TRBV19; J: TRBJ2-1; size: -; D: TRBD2; DNA: TGTGCCAGTAGCCGGACTAGCGGGATATCCGGTGAGCAGTTCTTC; CDR3: CASSRTSGISGEQFF
V: TRBV3-1/TRBV3-2; J: TRBJ1-1; size: -; D: -; DNA: TGTGCCAGCAGCCAAGAATGGCAGGGACTGAACACTGAAGCTTTCTTT; CDR3: CASSQEWQGLNTEAFF
V: TRBV7-2; J: TRBJ2-7; size: -; D: -; DNA: TGTGCCAGCAGCTTACTTGGGGGACCCACCTACGAGCAGTACTTC; CDR3: CASSLLGGPTYEQYF
V: TRBV7-2; J: TRBJ2-7; size: -; D: -; DNA: TGTGCCAGCAGCTTAAGGGATTTGAGTGAGCAGTACTTC; CDR3: CASSLRDLSEQYF
V: TRBV28; J: TRBJ2-7; size: -; D: -; DNA: TGTGCCAGTCTGCTCGGCGGGTCCTACGAGCAGTACTTC; CDR3: CASLLGGSYEQYF
V: TRBV27; J: TRBJ1-5; size: -; D: -; DNA: TGTGCCAGCAGTACAGGGAGCAATCAGCCCCAGCATTTT; CDR3: CASSTGSNQPQHF